Sequencing of this T cell receptor (beta chain) was carried out in a study of blood T cell repertoires in COVID-19. Background on the study: Sites across the United States, Italy and Spain contributed samples from acute and convalescent COVID-19. PBMCs, B-cell-depleted T cells, or T cells provided the cDNA or gDNA that made up the material.

Original handling: Reference gene primer amplification yielded estimated nucleated cell counts. Profiling relied on immunoSEQ multiplex PCR, and the TCRdb table lists in-frame clones only, not all of them. D and trimming come from the DNA, and the V and J calls and clone size come from that table. The sample lists roughly 200,000 clones, about four fifths seen once, with approximately 4.4% in the top ten. The CDR3 runs 14 residues. Germline V CDR1 and CDR2: GTSNPN, SVGIG (reference sequence). V lost 2 bases and J 1 base, leaving 11 bases between the germline ends. Sequencing was carried out using peripheral blood. J is TRBJ1-1 and V is TRBV30; TRBD1 is a possible D gene (6 bases). This receptor was identified in a man aged 45-60 years with active or convalescent COVID-19. The CDR3 coding sequence is TGTGCCTGGAGTAAGACAGGCTGGAACACTGAAGCTTTCTTT. This encodes CAWSKTGWNTEAFF.